This T cell receptor beta chain was sequenced during a study of T cell clonality in common variable immunodeficiency. Sequenced by immunoSEQ multiplex PCR; TCRdb stores in-frame clones only, minus some. This repertoire holds about 59,000 clones, and none appear only once. Per germline, CDR1 GTSNPN and CDR2 SVGIG (reference sequence). This CDR3 is built from 12 residues. Trimming removed 3 bases from V and 8 bases from J, with 11 bases in between. Whole-study results and caveats: Patient heterogeneity in the CVID cohort limited correlations between repertoire features and clinical complications.

There are many counts of this clone. The antigen is unknown. The CDR3 goes on 3 residues after the read ends, and that part is filled in from the germline J gene. The material sequenced was peripheral blood mononuclear cells. This clonotype originated in a person aged 18 to 75 in good health. The rearrangement joins TRBV30 to TRBJ2-1; TRBD1 might be the D (6 bases). The covered CDR3 bases are TGTGCCTGGAGCGGACAGAGCGATGAG. Translated: CAWSGQSDE. The whole CDR3 region reads CAWSGQSDEQFF.